Each of the 18 T cell receptor beta chains below was sequenced from the same sample in a study of blood T cells in healthy people across ages. A J-beta primer mix and a sample-barcoded 5' primer were used in a second PCR of roughly 6 to 11 cycles. TCRdb reprocessed the 5' RACE reads with MiXCR, giving one entry per CDR3 protein. Of approximately 770,000 distinct CDR3 sequences in the sample, about 62% were seen once. Source material: blood. These receptors were taken from a man aged 25 to 40 in good health.

This chain joins TRBV7-8 and TRBJ1-2; D gene unclear. This CDR3 region has 13 residues. V was shortened by 5 bases and J by 8 bases, with 15 bases between the two germline ends. Looked up from germline, CDR1 is SGHVS and CDR2 is FQNEAQ. The CDR3 region has the DNA TGTGCCAGCAGCCCGTCCCGGCTTAGCGGCTACACCTTC. Its translation: CASSPSRLSGYTF. Together with reference TRBV7-8 and TRBJ1-2, the CDR3 gives the full variable domain: GAGVSQSPRYKVAKRGQDVALRCDPISGHVSLFWYQQALGQGPEFLTYFQNEAQLDKSGLPSDRFFAERPEGSVSTLKIQRTQQEDSAVYLCASSPSRLSGYTFGSGTRLTVV.

The J gene is TRBJ1-6, the V gene TRBV7-9; D ambiguous. Germline V gives CDR1 SEHNR, CDR2 FQNEAQ (reference sequence). V lost 3 bases and J 11 bases, leaving 5 bases between the germline ends. This CDR3 region has 11 residues. CDR3 amino acids: CASSLYAPLHF. DNA for the CDR3: TGTGCCAGCAGCTTGTACGCACCCCTCCACTTT.

This chain links TRBV7-2 with TRBJ2-3; no definite D call. The CDR3 has 13 amino acids. The V end lost 3 bases, the J end lost 5 bases, and 9 bases lay between the germline ends. The germline V gene encodes CDR1 SGHTA and CDR2 FQGNSA. In nucleotides, the CDR3 is TGTGCCAGCAGCTTCCGAAGGCAAGATACGCAGTATTTT. Amino acid sequence: CASSFRRQDTQYF.

This clonotype was seen a handful of times. V usage is TRBV10-3 and J usage is TRBJ2-7, with a tentative D call TRBD2 (7 bases). V gave up 8 bases and J gave up 5 bases, with 16 bases separating them. The CDR3 is made up of 13 amino acids. Germline V gene data show CDR1 as ENHRY and CDR2 as SYGVKD. The CDR3 DNA reads as TGTGCCATCTGGGAGGGGGTTAAGAACGAGCAGTACTTC. Translating gives CAIWEGVKNEQYF.

The chain combines TRBV20-1 with TRBJ2-1; 12 bases align to TRBD2. CDR1 DFQATT and CDR2 SNEGSKA come from the germline V gene (reference sequence). Trimming took 3 bases from V and 10 from J; bases not matched to a gene: 10. The CDR3 runs 15 residues. Here the CDR3 DNA reads TGCAGTGCTAGGACTAGCGGGAGTACCATCTACGAGCAGTTCTTC. Protein sequence: CSARTSGSTIYEQFF.

J is TRBJ2-1 and V is TRBV7-2; 16 bases are shared with TRBD2. The V and J ends lost 4 bases and 9 bases, in that order; junction bases with no gene match: 3. Per germline, CDR1 SGHTA and CDR2 FQGNSA. The CDR3 spans 15 residues. The CDR3 sequence is CASSSGLAGGREQFF. CDR3 DNA: TGTGCCAGCAGCTCGGGACTAGCGGGAGGGCGTGAGCAGTTCTTC.

The J gene is TRBJ2-1, the V gene TRBV5-5; 11 positions match TRBD1. The DNA end is more similar to TRBJ2-7, so the J call may be wrong. The CDR3 is 15 residues long. CDR1 and CDR2 from the germline V gene are SGHKS and YYEKEE (reference sequence). The CDR3 region is CASRTRTGGINEQYF. Written as DNA, the CDR3 is TGTGCCAGCAGAACCCGGACAGGGGGCATCAATGAGCAGTACTTC.

V and J are TRBV7-9 and TRBJ2-6, with 8 bases fitting TRBD1. Per germline, CDR1 SEHNR and CDR2 FQNEAQ (reference sequence). This CDR3 is built from 17 residues. Germline trimming cut 3 bases from V and 5 bases from J; bases unmatched to any gene: 9. As DNA, the CDR3 is TGTGCCAGCAGCTTCGGGACAGGCGAGGTGTGGGCCAACGTCCTGACTTTC. This gives the protein CASSFGTGEVWANVLTF.

This clonotype has just a few counts. The V call is TRBV6-2 or TRBV6-3, the J call TRBJ2-1; TRBD1 is a possible D gene (5 bases). This CDR3 spans 14 amino acids. Germline V CDR1 and CDR2: MNHEY, SVGEGT. V dropped 4 bases and J dropped 6 bases, with 13 bases sitting between them. The CDR3 is CASSWNRLANEQFF. CDR3 in DNA: TGTGCCAGCAGTTGGAACAGGTTGGCCAATGAGCAGTTCTTC.

The chain joins TRBV12-3 or TRBV12-4 to TRBJ1-2; 7 bases are shared with TRBD1. The CDR3 runs 14 residues. Trimming removed 6 bases from V and 5 bases from J; junction bases left unmatched: 9. The CDR3 is CASSPTGTEYGYTF. The CDR3 coding sequence is TGTGCCAGCAGCCCAACCGGGACAGAATATGGCTACACCTTC.

In this sample, this clonotype turned up a few times. The chain combines TRBV20-1 with TRBJ2-7; TRBD1 aligns across 9 bases. V was clipped by 5 bases and J by 4 bases; unmatched bases: 15. This CDR3 is 16 amino acids long. Germline V gene lookup returns CDR1 DFQATT and CDR2 SNEGSKA (reference sequence). The CDR3 region has the DNA TGCAGTGCTGGATACCCCCCAGGACAGGGGATGTACGAGCAGTACTTC. As protein: CSAGYPPGQGMYEQYF.

The J gene is TRBJ2-1, the V gene TRBV27; TRBD2 might be the D (6 bases). Germline V gene sequence: CDR1 MNHEY, CDR2 SMNVEV (reference sequence). The CDR3 runs 18 residues. V lost 3 bases and J 5 bases, leaving 23 bases between the germline ends. CDR3 sequence: CASSFASRGISQNNEQFF. The CDR3 DNA reads TGTGCCAGCAGTTTTGCCTCACGCGGGATATCACAGAACAATGAGCAGTTCTTC.

The chain has TRBV20-1 and TRBJ2-5; tentatively, D is TRBD2 (6 bases). Germline values: CDR1 DFQATT, CDR2 SNEGSKA (reference sequence). Trimming shortened V by 0 bases and J by 5 bases, and 19 bases separated the two germline ends. The CDR3 contains 16 residues. DNA for the CDR3: TGCAGTGCTAGAGACCCCGGGACTCACCCGGGGGAGACCCAGTACTTC. This gives the protein CSARDPGTHPGETQYF.

The table lists this clonotype with a few counts. The chain is built from TRBV9 and TRBJ2-7; the match to TRBD2 covers 11 bases. Per the germline V gene, CDR1 is SGDLS and CDR2 is YYNGEE. J lost 3 bases, V lost 2 bases, and 4 bases had no gene match. There are 15 residues in the CDR3. The chain's CDR3 is CASSVSGTSGYEQYF. The CDR3 region has the DNA TGTGCCAGCAGCGTTTCCGGGACTAGCGGCTACGAGCAGTACTTC.

This sequence joins TRBV7-2 and TRBJ2-1; D uncertain. Germline CDR1 is SGHTA and CDR2 is FQGNSA. This CDR3 contains 12 residues. V dropped 5 bases and J dropped 3 bases, with 5 bases sitting between them. The CDR3 nucleotides are TGTGCCAGCAGCGAAGTCTACAATGAGCAGTTCTTC. Translated: CASSEVYNEQFF.

The chain joins TRBV15 to TRBJ1-2; a weak D match, TRBD1 (5 bases). V lost 0 bases to trimming and J lost 4 bases, with 15 bases between them. This CDR3 comprises 16 residues. The germline CDR1 and CDR2 sequences are LNHNV and YYDKDF (reference sequence). The DNA of the CDR3 is TGTGCCACCAGCAGAGATGGGAGGGGAGTGAGCTATGGCTACACCTTC. As protein: CATSRDGRGVSYGYTF. Combining the CDR3 with reference TRBV15 and TRBJ1-2 gives the whole variable domain DAMVIQNPRYQVTQFGKPVTLSCSQTLNHNVMYWYQQKSSQAPKLLFHYYDKDFNNEADTPDNFQSRRPNTSFCFLDIRSPGLGDTAMYLCATSRDGRGVSYGYTFGSGTRLTVV.

This clonotype was counted a single time. This chain joins TRBV29-1 and TRBJ2-1; 9 bases agree with TRBD2. The CDR3 consists of 13 residues. The germline CDR1 and CDR2 sequences are SQVTM and ANQGSEA. The V segment lost 5 bases and the J segment 12 bases; nucleotides outside the gene matches: 11. In DNA, the CDR3 is TGCAGCGTTCACGGCGGGAGGGCGGGGATGCAGTTCTTC. Translation: CSVHGGRAGMQFF.

The rearrangement links TRBV6-1 to TRBJ2-7; TRBD2 aligns across 7 bases. The DNA end is a closer match to TRBJ2-5, so the J assignment may be wrong. This CDR3 region has 13 residues. Per the germline V gene, CDR1 is MNHNS and CDR2 is SASEGT. The CDR3: CAGGTQGGETQYF. For the CDR3, the DNA is TGTGCCGGGGGGACCCAGGGAGGGGAGACCCAGTACTTC.